What follows describes a single TCR beta chain. Its antigen specificity is not known. The record has no base qualities; no much larger clone is one base away. These data are taken from a study of T cell repertoires in cytomegalovirus infection (dated by TCRdb to between 2019 and 2020). Notes on the research overall: Peptide stimulations targeted recently identified HLA-C-restricted CMV epitopes, whose presentation resists viral immunomodulation, together with well-studied HLA-B-restricted epitopes. The HLA type of each donor mattered for the analysis, because public TCR beta signatures pointed to carriage of CMV infection along with the matching HLA type.

Sequencing instrument: Illumina HiSeq 1500. TCRdb trimmed public reads at Q25 via fastp, called clones via MiXCR and kept in-frame beta chains. Each entry merges the rows of one CDR3 protein and shows their most common DNA and genes. In all, the sample holds tens of thousands of distinct CDR3 sequences, and 20% of those were seen once. Of the sample, roughly 63% is held by the ten largest clones. On the study overall, not on this receptor specifically: The ex vivo response was dominated by HLA-C-restricted CMV-specific TCR beta clonotypes, which also provided the single most frequent clonotype in two of eight donors. Carriers of CMV infection plus the relevant HLA type were discriminated by the cumulative frequency of public TCR beta family members in the study cohort and in an independent roughly 320-donor cohort.

Read against the paper, the sample's treatment or condition label means: in vitro stimulation with specific CMV peptide epitopes to enrich CMV-specific T cells. This sequence originates from a human donor in good health (CMV status not recorded). Some clones in this sample may be carry-over from other donors' samples. The input for sequencing was CD8+ T cells from cultured PBMCs, taken from culture after CMV antigen stimulation.

The CDR3 here reads CSTPGQGVHGYTF. The nucleotide sequence reads TGCAGCACTCCGGGACAGGGCGTGCATGGCTACACCTTC. Recombination connected TRBV29-1 to TRBJ1-2, and 9 bases in between align with TRBD1. Measured from the cysteine to the phenylalanine, the CDR3 is 13 residues long. Only the CDR3 part of the read is kept: 39 bases, read in frame from the first base. After removal of 8 bases from V and 6 bases from J, the junction retains 10 bases not matched to a gene. Sequences SQVTM (CDR1) and ANQGSEA (CDR2) are obtained from the germline V gene.